The rows below give T cell receptor beta chains drawn from one sample of a study of response to subunit inactivated influenza vaccine. TCRdb analysed the RT-PCR reads with MiXCR anew, one entry per CDR3 protein. The table records about 570,000 distinct CDR3 sequences, 12% of them present only once. Here the sequenced sample was PBMCs from blood, taken on the day of vaccination. Receptor source: a man in his fifties or sixties who received an inactivated influenza vaccine. The CDR3 runs from the conserved cysteine through the conserved F or W. The D gene is left open where the match is weak. Some rows mark clone size as missing; the rest say once, few, many or name a class of expanded clone.

TRBJ2-4	few	TRBV27	15	-	CASSSVEAAKNIQYF	TGTGCCAGCAGTTCGGTCGAGGCGGCCAAAAACATTCAGTACTTC
TRBJ2-4	many	TRBV11-2	16	-	CASSPQPGEAKNIQYF	TGTGCCAGCAGCCCTCAACCAGGGGAGGCGAAAAACATTCAGTACTTC
TRBJ2-3	few	TRBV7-8	11	-	CASSLAYTQYF	TGTGCCAGCAGCTTAGCTTATACGCAGTATTTT
TRBJ1-1	few	TRBV20-1	14	-	CSARDGNMNTEAFF	TGCAGTGCTAGAGATGGGAACATGAACACTGAAGCTTTCTTT
TRBJ2-5	many	TRBV12-3/TRBV12-4	13	TRBD1	CASSFRDRETQYF	TGTGCCAGCAGCTTCCGGGACAGAGAGACCCAGTACTTC
TRBJ1-2	-	TRBV25-1	11	-	CASSETYGYTF	TGTGCCAGCAGTGAAACCTATGGCTACACCTTC
TRBJ2-7	few	TRBV20-1	13	TRBD2	CSARPSGRYEQYF	TGCAGTGCTAGGCCTAGCGGGAGATACGAGCAGTACTTC
TRBJ1-1	-	TRBV5-1	15	-	CASSLAGGRGTEAFF	TGCGCCAGCAGCTTGGCCGGGGGCCGCGGCACTGAAGCTTTCTTT
TRBJ2-7	-	TRBV7-9	12	TRBD1	CASGRGFNEQYF	TGTGCCAGCGGCAGGGGGTTTAACGAGCAGTACTTC
TRBJ2-3	few	TRBV3-1	14	-	CASSPLDRRVTQYF	TGTGCCAGCAGCCCACTAGACAGGCGGGTTACGCAGTATTTT
TRBJ2-4	few	TRBV5-4	13	-	CASSSSLKNIQYF	TGTGCCAGCAGCTCCTCCCTCAAAAACATTCAGTACTTC
TRBJ2-1	-	TRBV12-3/TRBV12-4	16	-	CASRAPGTTMGDEQFF	TGTGCCAGCAGAGCACCCGGGACGACTATGGGGGATGAGCAGTTCTTC
TRBJ2-7	-	TRBV18	12	TRBD1	CASSTGQGEQYF	TGTGCCAGCTCGACAGGGCAGGGCGAGCAGTACTTC
TRBJ2-1	many	TRBV7-9	16	TRBD2	CASSITQRGGYNEQFF	TGTGCCAGCAGCATTACCCAGCGGGGGGGCTACAATGAGCAGTTCTTC
TRBJ2-5	few	TRBV28	14	-	CASSSGPSGETQYF	TGTGCCAGCAGTTCCGGGCCGTCTGGGGAGACCCAGTACTTC
TRBJ1-5	few	TRBV20-1	14	-	CSALPGRPSEPQHF	TGCAGTGCCCTACCTGGACGTCCGAGCGAGCCCCAGCATTTT
TRBJ1-6	many	TRBV5-1	14	TRBD1	CASSLGTGNSPLHF	TGCGCCAGCAGCTTGGGGACAGGAAATTCACCCCTCCACTTT
TRBJ2-1	-	TRBV20-1	17	-	CSARARGDIRRDNEQFF	TGCAGTGCTAGAGCGCGGGGAGATATCCGCCGGGACAATGAGCAGTTCTTC
TRBJ2-3	few	TRBV28	15	-	CASSLPGGATDTQYF	TGTGCCAGCAGTTTACCGGGCGGGGCCACAGATACGCAGTATTTT
TRBJ1-4	-	TRBV5-1	15	-	CASSLYPQGDEKLFF	TGCGCCAGCAGCTTGTACCCACAGGGAGACGAAAAACTGTTTTTT
TRBJ2-4	many	TRBV18	15	-	CASSRDGSPKNIQYF	TGTGCCAGCTCAAGGGACGGCTCTCCAAAAAACATTCAGTACTTC
TRBJ2-5	few	TRBV11-2	15	-	CASSLGGTTQETQYF	TGTGCCAGCAGCTTAGGCGGGACCACCCAAGAGACCCAGTACTTC
TRBJ2-5	many	TRBV5-1	14	TRBD2	CASSSSGDQETQYF	TGCGCCAGCAGCTCTAGCGGGGACCAAGAGACCCAGTACTTC
TRBJ2-7	few	TRBV3-1	14	-	CASSQRTEGYEQYF	TGTGCCAGCAGCCAACGGACAGAGGGCTACGAGCAGTACTTC
TRBJ2-3	-	TRBV29-1	13	TRBD1	CSGGQGKGDTQYF	TGCAGCGGAGGACAGGGTAAAGGAGATACGCAGTATTTT
TRBJ2-7	-	TRBV18	11	-	CASSPRTEQYF	TGTGCCAGCTCACCGCGGACAGAGCAGTACTTC
TRBJ2-3	-	TRBV12-3/TRBV12-4	14	-	CASSPGMSTDTQYF	TGTGCCAGCAGCCCAGGAATGTCCACAGATACGCAGTATTTT
TRBJ2-7	-	TRBV7-8	16	-	CASSPRVKAHLREQYF	TGTGCCAGCAGCCCCCGGGTGAAGGCACACCTACGGGAGCAGTACTTC